What follows are 2 T cell receptor beta chains derived from one specimen sequenced in a study of blood T cell repertoires in COVID-19. This table comes from immunoSEQ multiplex PCR, and its TCRdb copy is limited to in-frame clones, with some not included. The data show about 60,000 clones, about nine tenths seen once. Sequenced sample: peripheral blood. The receptors come from a human donor in a cohort sampled during active COVID-19.

The V call is TRBV19, the J call TRBJ1-2; D may be TRBD1 (6 bases). This CDR3 is built from 14 residues. Germline assignment: CDR1 LNHDA and CDR2 SQIVND (reference sequence). Between the trimmed V and J ends, which lost 5 bases and 4 bases, there was a span of 14 bases. The CDR3 sequence is CASSDQGLPYGYTF. In DNA form, the CDR3 reads TGTGCCAGTAGTGATCAGGGGTTGCCCTATGGCTACACCTTC.

This clone was detected a few times. This chain uses TRBV3-1 (or the pseudogene TRBV3-2) with TRBJ1-4, with 11 bases matching TRBD1. Unmatched junction bases numbered 15, after V lost 4 bases and J lost 11 bases. This CDR3 comprises 17 residues. The germline V gene encodes CDR1 LGHDT and CDR2 YNNKEL (reference sequence). The CDR3 nucleotides are TGTGCCAGCAGCCCCTTCTCCGGGACAGGGGGTTTAACCAAACTGTTTTTT. Protein: CASSPFSGTGGLTKLFF.